The clone carrying this TCR beta chain turned up a few times. The data originate from a study of blood T cell repertoires in COVID-19. The wider study: Some COVID-19 samples were acute and others convalescent; all came from the United States, Italy and Spain. PBMCs, B-cell-depleted T cells, or T cells provided the cDNA or gDNA that made up the material.

How the authors handled the data: Estimated nucleated cell counts came from reference gene primer amplification. Generated by immunoSEQ multiplex PCR, the TCRdb table keeps only in-frame clones and is missing some. From that table come the V and J calls and clone size; the DNA was used to work out D and trimming. The sample lists 100,000 to 120,000 clones, roughly 76% occurring once. V dropped 1 base and J dropped 4; count of bases not matched to a gene: 5. The length of the CDR3 is 14 residues. Germline assignment: CDR1 SQVTM and CDR2 ANQGSEA. This TCR came from an older woman with acute or convalescent COVID-19. The chain uses TRBV29-1 and TRBJ1-1, with 8 nucleotides matching TRBD1. The sequencing sample was made of peripheral blood. CDR3 sequence: CSVEAGQGGTEAFF. CDR3 bases: TGCAGCGTTGAAGCCGGACAGGGCGGCACTGAAGCTTTCTTT.